Shown below are 27 T cell receptor beta chains from a single sample sequenced in a study of T cells after yellow fever vaccination. TCRdb itself ran the 5' RACE reads through MiXCR, one entry per CDR3 protein. The data show more than 45,000 distinct CDR3 sequences, around 6.2% seen once. The sequencing here drew on PBMCs, either bulk or a sorted T-cell subset (CD4+, CD8+, memory, or dextramer-sorted; not recorded which), taken on the day of the yellow fever booster vaccination. These receptors originate from a man aged 18 to 29 who received the YFV17D yellow fever vaccine.

This clonotype was seen ten or more times. The gene calls are TRBV6-5 and TRBJ2-6; D unclear. The germline gives CDR1 MNHEY, CDR2 SVGAGI. The CDR3 consists of 11 residues. V was trimmed by 7 bases and J by 2 bases, leaving 0 bases between them. CDR3 loop: CASTGANVLTF. CDR3 nucleotide sequence: TGTGCCAGCACTGGGGCCAACGTCCTGACTTTC.

This clonotype was observed a few times. V is TRBV19 and J is TRBJ1-1; D remains ambiguous. Trimming removed 1 base from V and 1 base from J, with 13 bases in between. Germline CDR1 LNHDA, CDR2 SQIVND (reference sequence). There are 16 residues in the CDR3. The CDR3 bases are TGTGCCAGTAGTATAGTCTTTCCAGGATCGAACACTGAAGCTTTCTTT. It yields the protein CASSIVFPGSNTEAFF.

The gene calls are TRBV4-3 and TRBJ1-1; D is ambiguous. The CDR3 sequence is 14 residues long. The V gene's germline CDR1 is LGHNA and CDR2 YSLEER. V dropped 0 bases and J dropped 2 bases, with 7 bases sitting between them. The CDR3 loop is CASSQDIGNTEAFF. The CDR3 coding sequence is TGCGCCAGCAGCCAAGATATAGGTAACACTGAAGCTTTCTTT.

This clonotype came up many times. The rearrangement joins TRBV7-6 to TRBJ1-1, with 8 bases identical to TRBD1. V shed 4 bases and J 4 bases; nucleotides not matched to a gene: 8. The CDR3 is 15 residues long. Per germline, CDR1 SGHVS and CDR2 FNYEAQ. Here the CDR3 DNA reads TGTGCCAGCAGCTCCGTTTCAGGGGGCATCACTGAAGCTTTCTTT. Protein sequence: CASSSVSGGITEAFF. The variable domain in full, with the rest retrieved from reference TRBV7-6 and TRBJ1-1, is GAGVSQSPRYKVTKRGQDVALRCDPISGHVSLYWYRQALGQGPEFLTYFNYEAQQDKSGLPNDRFSAERPEGSISTLTIQRTEQRDSAMYRCASSSVSGGITEAFFGQGTRLTVV.

This clonotype appeared many times. The chain carries TRBV4-1 and TRBJ1-2; D possibly corresponds to TRBD1 (6 bases). CDR1 is MGHRA, CDR2 YSYEKL, per germline. V lost 2 bases and J lost 4, with 8 bases in between. The CDR3 consists of 13 residues. Here the CDR3 reads CASSQTGFYGYTF. CDR3 in DNA: TGCGCCAGCAGCCAAACAGGGTTCTATGGCTACACCTTC.

A note on this clonotype: One end of the junction is discordant with germline, which a read error may explain. The chain has TRBV9 and TRBJ1-4; no firm D call. The CDR3 consists of 15 residues. Looked up from germline, CDR1 is SGDLS and CDR2 is YYNGEE. The CDR3 protein is CASSVGGATNEKLFF. CDR3 in DNA: TGTGCGAGCAGCGTGGGCGGCGCAACTAATGAAAAACTGTTTTTT.

In its sample, this clonotype was seen many times. The gene calls are TRBV5-1 and TRBJ2-7, with 10 bases matching TRBD1. This CDR3 contains 14 residues. Germline values: CDR1 SGHRS, CDR2 YFSETQ. With 4 bases clipped from V and 3 bases from J, the junction kept 4 bases outside the gene matches. CDR3 protein: CASSPGTGVYEQYF. The CDR3 nucleotides read TGCGCCAGCAGCCCCGGGACAGGGGTCTACGAGCAGTACTTC.

This clonotype was seen repeatedly, ten times or more. The chain is built from TRBV12-3 or TRBV12-4 and TRBJ2-3; 11 nucleotides agree with TRBD1. The CDR3 length is 17 residues. V lost 3 bases, J lost 6 bases, and 11 bases stayed unmatched. CDR3 in DNA: TGTGCCAGCAGTTTGGAGGGAAGGACAGGGGGCGTCGATACGCAGTATTTT. Amino acid sequence: CASSLEGRTGGVDTQYF.

For the CDR3, the DNA is TGTGCCAGCAGTTCCCCGGGGAGGGGCCTATACGAGCAGTACTTC. Translation gives CASSSPGRGLYEQYF. The chain links TRBV12-3 or TRBV12-4 to TRBJ2-7, with 7 positions matching TRBD2. V was clipped by 4 bases and J by 4 bases; unmatched bases: 10. This CDR3 is built from 15 residues.

This clonotype was seen repeatedly, ten times or more. V and J are TRBV6-2 or TRBV6-3 and TRBJ2-7; perhaps TRBD2 as D (6 bases). The germline CDR1 and CDR2 sequences are MNHEY and SVGEGT. With 8 bases removed from V and 7 bases from J, the gap between germline ends came to 24 bases. The CDR3 has 15 amino acids. The chain's CDR3 is CASGEETRRVGEQYF. In nucleotides, the CDR3 is TGTGCCAGCGGGGAGGAGACGAGGAGGGTTGGGGAGCAGTACTTC.

This clonotype has at least ten counts. This chain connects TRBV7-9 to TRBJ2-7; D is unresolved. Germline assignment: CDR1 SEHNR and CDR2 FQNEAQ (reference sequence). This CDR3 contains 12 residues. The V and J ends lost 5 bases and 3 bases respectively, with 8 bases between them. The CDR3 protein is CASSPRVYEQYF. As DNA, the CDR3 is TGTGCCAGCAGCCCTCGAGTCTACGAGCAGTACTTC.

This clonotype was seen more than once but under ten times. The CDR3, as DNA: TGCGCCAGCAGTCCCTTCAGCGCCGAGCAGTACTTC. Residues: CASSPFSAEQYF. This chain links TRBV10-2 with TRBJ2-7; D is unresolved. V was cut by 5 bases and J by 6 bases, with 11 bases left in between. CDR3 length equals 12 residues. The germline V gene has CDR1 WSHSY and CDR2 SAAADI.

This clonotype was picked up many times. The V gene is TRBV20-1, the J gene TRBJ2-3, with D perhaps matching TRBD2 (6 bases). The V end was cut by 6 bases, the J end by 2 bases, with 15 bases between. The length of the CDR3 is 14 residues. From germline, CDR1 is DFQATT and CDR2 SNEGSKA (reference sequence). CDR3 in DNA: TGCAGTGCCGCCCCCGGGGGACCCACAGATACGCAGTATTTT. Translated, it gives CSAAPGGPTDTQYF.

This clonotype was seen a handful of times. The rearrangement joins TRBV5-5 to TRBJ1-6, with D possibly TRBD1 on 5 matching bases. Trimming pared 7 bases from V and 10 bases from J, leaving 30 bases between. Per the germline V gene, CDR1 is SGHKS and CDR2 is YYEKEE (reference sequence). The CDR3 sequence is 18 residues long. This CDR3 reads CASLGGLGAGDEGSPLHF. CDR3 sequence (DNA): TGTGCCAGCCTCGGGGGGTTGGGAGCCGGGGACGAGGGATCACCCCTCCACTTT.

This clonotype has at least ten counts. The chain couples TRBV11-2 to TRBJ2-6; 8 bases align to TRBD1. CDR1 and CDR2 (germline): SGHAT, FQNNGV. Germline trimming cut 1 base from V and 4 bases from J; bases unmatched to any gene: 12. This CDR3 is built from 19 residues. Written as DNA, the CDR3 is TGTGCCAGCAGCTTAGTTTCGGCAGGGGGCGCAGAAGGGGCCAACGTCCTGACTTTC. Amino acids: CASSLVSAGGAEGANVLTF. The complete variable domain, with remaining parts taken from reference TRBV11-2 and TRBJ2-6, reads EAGVAQSPRYKIIEKRQSVAFWCNPISGHATLYWYQQILGQGPKLLIQFQNNGVVDDSQLPKDRFSAERLKGVDSTLKIQPAKLEDSAVYLCASSLVSAGGAEGANVLTFGAGSRLTVL.

V and J are TRBV9 and TRBJ2-3; D is possibly TRBD1 or TRBD2 (6 bases each). The germline V gene encodes CDR1 SGDLS and CDR2 YYNGEE. With 0 bases removed from V and 2 bases from J, the gap between germline ends came to 13 bases. CDR3 length: 16 amino acids. The CDR3 is CASSVDVGGATDTQYF. CDR3 DNA: TGTGCCAGCAGCGTAGACGTGGGGGGCGCCACAGATACGCAGTATTTT.

This clonotype occurred a few times. This chain links TRBV2 with TRBJ2-7, with D maybe TRBD1 (5 bases). This CDR3 has 14 amino acids. Trimming removed 10 bases from V and 3 bases from J, with 19 bases in between. Germline values: CDR1 SNHLY, CDR2 FYNNEI. The CDR3 loop is CATKGKGQSYEQYV. The CDR3 nucleotides read TGTGCCACCAAAGGGAAGGGGCAGAGCTACGAGCAGTACGTC.

This clonotype was detected ten times or more. The genes are TRBV5-1 and TRBJ2-1; D unresolved. The V end lost 0 bases, the J end lost 8 bases, and 9 bases lay between the germline ends. This CDR3 region has 13 residues. Germline-derived CDR1 and CDR2 are SGHRS and YFSETQ. CDR3 nucleotide sequence: TGCGCCAGCAGCTTGGACCAGTCCTATGAGCAGTTCTTC. Its protein product is CASSLDQSYEQFF. The variable domain in full, completed from reference TRBV5-1 and TRBJ2-1, reads KAGVTQTPRYLIKTRGQQVTLSCSPISGHRSVSWYQQTPGQGLQFLFEYFSETQRNKGNFPGRFSGRQFSNSRSEMNVSTLELGDSALYLCASSLDQSYEQFFGPGTRLTVL.

This clonotype was picked up a small number of times. The V gene is TRBV28, the J gene TRBJ2-3; 12 bases fit TRBD2. Per the germline V gene, CDR1 is MDHEN and CDR2 is SYDVKM. This CDR3 spans 16 amino acids. Losses at the gene ends were 5 bases for V and 6 bases for J; bases not matched to a gene: 9. This chain's CDR3 is CASSPGLAGPPDTQYF. CDR3 DNA: TGTGCCAGCAGTCCGGGACTAGCGGGTCCCCCGGATACGCAGTATTTT. Using reference TRBV28 and TRBJ2-3 for the parts outside the CDR3, the full variable domain is DVKVTQSSRYLVKRTGEKVFLECVQDMDHENMFWYRQDPGLGLRLIYFSYDVKMKEKGDIPEGYSVSREKKERFSLILESASTNQTSMYLCASSPGLAGPPDTQYFGPGTRLTVL.

This clonotype has at least ten counts. V is TRBV18 and J is TRBJ2-3, with 7 bases aligning to TRBD2. Germline trimming cut 0 bases from V and 5 bases from J; bases unmatched to any gene: 5. The germline gives CDR1 KGHSH, CDR2 LQKENI. The CDR3 loop spans 15 amino acids. The CDR3: CASSPPESGGDTQYF. The CDR3 region has the DNA TGTGCCAGCTCACCACCGGAGTCGGGGGGAGATACGCAGTATTTT. Full variable domain (outside the CDR3, taken from reference TRBV18 and TRBJ2-3): NAGVMQNPRHLVRRRGQEARLRCSPMKGHSHVYWYRQLPEEGLKFMVYLQKENIIDESGMPKERFSAEFPKEGPSILRIQQVVRGDSAAYFCASSPPESGGDTQYFGPGTRLTVL.

The V call is TRBV27, the J call TRBJ2-7; tentatively, D is TRBD1 or TRBD2 (5 bases each). Germline CDR1 MNHEY, CDR2 SMNVEV (reference sequence). V lost 8 bases and J lost 3, with 17 bases in between. The CDR3 is 14 amino acids. The DNA of the CDR3 is TGTGCCAGCGGCACCGGGACGTATGTCTACGAGCAGTACTTC. It encodes CASGTGTYVYEQYF.

This clonotype occurred many times. V usage is TRBV20-1 and J usage is TRBJ2-1; 15 nucleotides agree with TRBD2. The CDR3 covers 15 residues. Germline-derived CDR1 and CDR2 are DFQATT and SNEGSKA (reference sequence). V was clipped by 5 bases and J by 8 bases; unmatched bases: 7. In DNA form, the CDR3 reads TGCAGTGCTTGGACTAGCGGGGGGGCCCTCGATGAGCAGTTCTTC. It encodes CSAWTSGGALDEQFF.

This clonotype has more than one count but fewer than ten. The chain joins TRBV6-2 or TRBV6-3 to TRBJ2-2; 8 bases are a match to TRBD2. Germline CDR1 is MNHEY and CDR2 is SVGEGT. There are 15 residues in the CDR3. V lost 3 bases and J lost 7; bases outside the gene matches: 7. The CDR3 coding sequence is TGTGCCAGCAGTTATCGAAGCGGGGGTGTCGGGGAGCTGTTTTTT. It encodes CASSYRSGGVGELFF.

This clonotype was detected ten times or more. The chain combines TRBV7-9 with TRBJ1-6; the match to TRBD1 covers 8 bases. V was pared by 1 base and J by 7 bases, with 6 bases of the junction left unmatched. The CDR3 is 16 amino acids. Germline V gene sequence: CDR1 SEHNR, CDR2 FQNEAQ (reference sequence). Here the CDR3 DNA reads TGTGCCAGCAGCTTAGAGCCCGCAGGGGGCAATTCACCCCTCCACTTT. Translating gives CASSLEPAGGNSPLHF.

The rearrangement links TRBV19 to TRBJ2-7; 11 bases line up with TRBD1. The CDR3 has 15 residues. Trimming at V came to 5 bases and at J to 5 bases, leaving 8 bases not matched to a gene. The germline V gene encodes CDR1 LNHDA and CDR2 SQIVND (reference sequence). The CDR3 coding sequence is TGTGCCAGTAGTCCTAGGACAGGGGGCACCCACGAGCAGTACTTC. It codes for CASSPRTGGTHEQYF.

V and J are TRBV12-3 or TRBV12-4 and TRBJ1-6, with 9 nucleotides matching TRBD1. This CDR3 is built from 15 residues. Germline trimming cut 6 bases from V and 9 bases from J; bases unmatched to any gene: 9. The CDR3, as DNA: TGTGCCAGCAGCTTAACAGGGGGCATGGGTTCACCCCTCCACTTT. Its translation is CASSLTGGMGSPLHF.

J is TRBJ2-7 and V is TRBV20-1, with D perhaps matching TRBD2 (6 bases). CDR3 length: 13 residues. Germline V gene sequence: CDR1 DFQATT, CDR2 SNEGSKA (reference sequence). The ends were cut back, 4 bases at V and 0 bases at J, with 10 bases in the middle. CDR3 sequence: CSATEGLSYEQYV. In nucleotides, the CDR3 is TGCAGTGCTACCGAGGGACTCTCCTACGAGCAGTACGTC.